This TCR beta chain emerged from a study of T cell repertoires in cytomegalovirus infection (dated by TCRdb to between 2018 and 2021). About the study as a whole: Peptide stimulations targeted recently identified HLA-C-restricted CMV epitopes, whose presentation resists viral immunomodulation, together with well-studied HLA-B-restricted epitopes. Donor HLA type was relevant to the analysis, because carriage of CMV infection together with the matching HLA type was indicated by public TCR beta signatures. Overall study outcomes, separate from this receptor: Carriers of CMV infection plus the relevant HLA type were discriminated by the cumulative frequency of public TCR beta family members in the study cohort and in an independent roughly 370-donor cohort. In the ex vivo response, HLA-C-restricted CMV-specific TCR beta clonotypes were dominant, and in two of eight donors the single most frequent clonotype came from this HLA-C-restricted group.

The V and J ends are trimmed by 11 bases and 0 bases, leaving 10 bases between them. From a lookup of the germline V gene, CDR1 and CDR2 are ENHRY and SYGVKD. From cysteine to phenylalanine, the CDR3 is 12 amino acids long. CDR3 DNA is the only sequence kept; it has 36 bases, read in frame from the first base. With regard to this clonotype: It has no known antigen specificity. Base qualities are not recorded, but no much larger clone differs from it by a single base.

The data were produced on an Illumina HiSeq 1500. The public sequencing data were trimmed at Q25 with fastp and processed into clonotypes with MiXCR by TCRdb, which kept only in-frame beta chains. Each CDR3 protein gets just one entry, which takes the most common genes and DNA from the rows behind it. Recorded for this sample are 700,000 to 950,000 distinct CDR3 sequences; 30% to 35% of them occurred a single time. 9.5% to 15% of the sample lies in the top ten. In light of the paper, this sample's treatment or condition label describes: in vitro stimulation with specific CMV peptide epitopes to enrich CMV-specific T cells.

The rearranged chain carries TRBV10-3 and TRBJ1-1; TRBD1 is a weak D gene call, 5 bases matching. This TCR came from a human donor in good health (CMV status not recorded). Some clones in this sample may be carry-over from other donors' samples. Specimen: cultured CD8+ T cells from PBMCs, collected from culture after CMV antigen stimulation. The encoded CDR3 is CAGAGMNTEAFF. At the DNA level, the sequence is TGTGCCGGAGCAGGGATGAACACTGAAGCTTTCTTT.